The 21 T cell receptor beta chains presented below share a single source sample, sequenced in a study of blood T cell repertoires in COVID-19. Libraries were prepared by immunoSEQ multiplex PCR; TCRdb keeps only in-frame clonotypes and omits some of them. This sample has about 51,000 clones, with 85% to 95% found just once. The sample was peripheral blood. The receptors were sampled from a man aged 45-60 years with acute or convalescent COVID-19.

The chain has TRBV5-1 and TRBJ2-1; the D is unclear. The CDR3 length is 13 residues. The germline gives CDR1 SGHRS, CDR2 YFSETQ. Trimming left V 3 bases short and J 4 bases short, with 8 bases between. The CDR3 DNA sequence: TGCGCCAGCAGCTCAATACAGTACAATGAGCAGTTCTTC. Its translation is CASSSIQYNEQFF.

The V and J genes are TRBV30 and TRBJ2-5; D not resolved. The CDR3 spans 12 residues. V was trimmed by 0 bases and J by 5 bases, leaving 7 bases between them. Per the germline V gene, CDR1 is GTSNPN and CDR2 is SVGIG (reference sequence). CDR3 DNA: TGTGCCTGGAGTGTACGTCGGGAGACCCAGTACTTC. This codes for CAWSVRRETQYF.

The chain links TRBV19 to TRBJ2-3, with no clear D. Germline-derived CDR1 and CDR2 are LNHDA and SQIVND (reference sequence). The CDR3 spans 13 residues. The V end was cut by 6 bases, the J end by 7 bases, with 14 bases between. CDR3 protein: CASRTQTMNTQYF. Written as DNA, the CDR3 is TGTGCCAGTAGGACTCAGACCATGAATACGCAGTATTTT.

This chain connects TRBV7-2 to TRBJ2-3; D possibly corresponds to TRBD1 (6 bases). This CDR3 region has 15 residues. Germline values: CDR1 SGHTA, CDR2 FQGNSA. V lost 5 bases and J lost 1, with 13 bases in between. CDR3 bases: TGTGCCAGCAGCCCTGGACAGACCCGCACAGATACGCAGTATTTT. This encodes CASSPGQTRTDTQYF.

V and J are TRBV7-2 and TRBJ2-3, with 9 bases lining up with TRBD2. V shed 3 bases and J 3 bases; nucleotides not matched to a gene: 4. The length of the CDR3 is 15 residues. Germline loops: CDR1 SGHTA, CDR2 FQGNSA. CDR3 residues: CASSLGGGATDTQYF. Here the CDR3 DNA reads TGTGCCAGCAGCTTGGGCGGGGGGGCGACAGATACGCAGTATTTT.

The rearrangement links TRBV14 to TRBJ2-5, with 7 bases lining up with TRBD1. Losses at the gene ends were 3 bases for V and 0 bases for J; bases not matched to a gene: 7. CDR1 and CDR2 (germline): SGHDN, FVKESK. The CDR3 runs to 16 residues. CDR3 nucleotide sequence: TGTGCCAGCAGCCAGCAGACAGGGCTTTACCAAGAGACCCAGTACTTC. Its protein is CASSQQTGLYQETQYF.

J is TRBJ1-1 and V is TRBV6-5, with 7 bases that match TRBD1. Per the germline V gene, CDR1 is MNHEY and CDR2 is SVGAGI. The CDR3 extends over 13 amino acids. Unmatched junction bases numbered 7, after V lost 9 bases and J lost 3 bases. This CDR3 is CASTGTDYTEAFF. DNA of the CDR3: TGTGCCAGTACCGGGACAGACTACACTGAAGCTTTCTTT.

The genes are TRBV5-8 and TRBJ2-7, with TRBD1 matching over 7 bases. The CDR3 is 14 amino acids. Germline V gene lookup returns CDR1 SGHTS and CDR2 YDEGEE. The junction had 4 bases not matched to a gene; V was cut back by 0 bases and J by 4 bases. DNA for the CDR3: TGTGCCAGCAGCTTGGGACAGGGAATTTACGAGCAGTACTTC. Protein product: CASSLGQGIYEQYF.

The J gene is TRBJ1-2, the V gene TRBV5-1, with 10 bases identical to TRBD1. Looked up from germline, CDR1 is SGHRS and CDR2 is YFSETQ. The CDR3 is made up of 18 amino acids. After removal of 6 bases from V and 7 bases from J, the junction contained 21 bases not matched to a gene. For the CDR3, the DNA is TGCGCCAGCAAAACGTCGCTGGGGACAGGGGCATCAGTGGGTGGCTACACCTTC. Amino acid sequence: CASKTSLGTGASVGGYTF.

DNA for the CDR3: TGTGCCAGTAAAGGGACAGTTCCGGAGACCCAGTACTTC. Translated: CASKGTVPETQYF. The chain has TRBV19 and TRBJ2-5; TRBD1 agrees at 7 bases. V lost 7 bases and J lost 5; bases outside the gene matches: 7. The germline gives CDR1 LNHDA, CDR2 SQIVND (reference sequence). The CDR3 sequence is 13 residues long.

The CDR3 DNA sequence: TGTGCCAGCAGCACAGCGGGGGGGCGTGTTAAGCAGTTCTTC. Its translation is CASSTAGGRVKQFF. The chain recombines TRBV14 with TRBJ2-1; the match to TRBD2 covers 10 bases. Germline lookup yields CDR1 SGHDN and CDR2 FVKESK. The CDR3 runs 14 residues. The J segment lost 11 bases and the V segment lost 5 bases, leaving 9 bases of the junction unmatched.

The V gene is TRBV4-1, the J gene TRBJ2-1; perhaps TRBD1 as D (6 bases). Per germline, CDR1 MGHRA and CDR2 YSYEKL. CDR3 length equals 15 residues. Trimming left V 7 bases short and J 7 bases short, with 20 bases between. The CDR3 coding sequence is TGCGCCAGCAAAGCAGCGACCCCTCAGGGGAATGAGCAGTTCTTC. Amino acids: CASKAATPQGNEQFF.

V is TRBV5-1 and J is TRBJ1-6, with D maybe TRBD1 (5 bases). CDR1 is SGHRS and CDR2 is YFSETQ in the germline V gene. Between the trimmed V and J ends, which lost 0 bases and 9 bases, there was a span of 13 bases. The CDR3 is made up of 15 amino acids. CDR3 region: CASSLALGGASPLHF. The CDR3 DNA sequence: TGCGCCAGCAGCTTGGCCTTAGGCGGGGCTTCACCCCTCCACTTT.

The J gene is TRBJ1-6, the V gene TRBV11-2, with D unclear. V lost 5 bases and J 7 bases, leaving 12 bases between the germline ends. CDR3 size: 14 residues. Germline values: CDR1 SGHAT, CDR2 FQNNGV. The CDR3 reads CASSASNSNSPLHF. CDR3 bases: TGTGCCAGCAGCGCGAGTAACAGCAATTCACCCCTCCACTTT.

The gene calls are TRBV2 and TRBJ2-5, with 11 bases identical to TRBD1. With 6 bases clipped from V and 5 bases from J, the junction kept 8 bases outside the gene matches. The CDR3 contains 15 residues. The germline CDR1 and CDR2 sequences are SNHLY and FYNNEI. The CDR3 reads CASRPGQGDWETQYF. The CDR3 nucleotides are TGTGCCAGCAGGCCGGGACAGGGGGATTGGGAGACCCAGTACTTC. The entire variable domain, with the rest obtained from reference TRBV2 and TRBJ2-5, is as follows: EPEVTQTPSHQVTQMGQEVILRCVPISNHLYFYWYRQILGQKVEFLVSFYNNEISEKSEIFDDQFSVERPDGSNFTLKIRSTKLEDSAMYFCASRPGQGDWETQYFGPGTRLLVL.

The gene calls are TRBV6-1 and TRBJ2-3, with 9 bases aligning to TRBD2. The CDR3 loop spans 16 amino acids. CDR1 MNHNS and CDR2 SASEGT come from the germline V gene. Unmatched junction bases numbered 4, after V lost 1 base and J lost 2 bases. The CDR3 bases are TGTGCCAGCAGTGAAGGCCTAGCGGGGTTCACAGATACGCAGTATTTT. Translated: CASSEGLAGFTDTQYF.

The chain couples TRBV2 to TRBJ2-3; tentative D call: TRBD2 (6 bases). The CDR3 totals 16 residues. V shed 3 bases and J shed 4 bases, with 17 bases lying between them. Germline V gene sequence: CDR1 SNHLY, CDR2 FYNNEI. The CDR3 loop is CASSDPRGADADTQYF. CDR3 nucleotide sequence: TGTGCCAGCAGTGACCCGCGGGGAGCGGATGCAGATACGCAGTATTTT. The entire variable domain, with the rest obtained from reference TRBV2 and TRBJ2-3, is as follows: EPEVTQTPSHQVTQMGQEVILRCVPISNHLYFYWYRQILGQKVEFLVSFYNNEISEKSEIFDDQFSVERPDGSNFTLKIRSTKLEDSAMYFCASSDPRGADADTQYFGPGTRLTVL.

The rearrangement uses TRBV5-1 and TRBJ2-1; 7 bases are a match to TRBD1. The CDR3 has 15 amino acids. The germline V gene encodes CDR1 SGHRS and CDR2 YFSETQ. J lost 2 bases, V lost 0 bases, and 2 bases had no gene match. The CDR3 DNA reads as TGCGCCAGCAGCTTGGCGGACAGGACCTACAATGAGCAGTTCTTC. Translated, it gives CASSLADRTYNEQFF.

The V call is TRBV11-2, the J call TRBJ2-5, with 11 nucleotides matching TRBD2. This CDR3 contains 16 residues. Germline loops: CDR1 SGHAT, CDR2 FQNNGV. J gave up 1 base and V 5 bases, and 6 bases lay outside the gene matches. The CDR3 region has the DNA TGTGCCAGCAGCGTCAATAGCGGGGGGGGCCAAGAGACCCAGTACTTC. It specifies CASSVNSGGGQETQYF.

This chain uses TRBV14 with TRBJ1-3; TRBD1 is a possible D gene (6 bases). The CDR3 has 16 amino acids. V dropped 2 bases and J dropped 0 bases, with 11 bases sitting between them. Germline V lookup: CDR1 SGHDN, CDR2 FVKESK. CDR3 protein: CASSQQDSRSGNTIYF. In DNA form, the CDR3 reads TGTGCCAGCAGCCAACAGGACAGCCGCTCTGGAAACACCATATATTTT. Full variable domain (outside the CDR3, taken from reference TRBV14 and TRBJ1-3): EAGVTQFPSHSVIEKGQTVTLRCDPISGHDNLYWYRRVMGKEIKFLLHFVKESKQDESGMPNNRFLAERTGGTYSTLKVQPAELEDSGVYFCASSQQDSRSGNTIYFGEGSWLTVV.

The chain links TRBV27 to TRBJ1-2; possibly TRBD1 for D (5 bases). Germline V gives CDR1 MNHEY, CDR2 SMNVEV (reference sequence). V was trimmed by 0 bases and J by 4 bases, leaving 12 bases between them. The CDR3 totals 15 residues. CDR3 region: CASSLSRVPTYGYTF. The CDR3 nucleotides read TGTGCCAGCAGTTTATCCAGGGTCCCAACCTATGGCTACACCTTC.